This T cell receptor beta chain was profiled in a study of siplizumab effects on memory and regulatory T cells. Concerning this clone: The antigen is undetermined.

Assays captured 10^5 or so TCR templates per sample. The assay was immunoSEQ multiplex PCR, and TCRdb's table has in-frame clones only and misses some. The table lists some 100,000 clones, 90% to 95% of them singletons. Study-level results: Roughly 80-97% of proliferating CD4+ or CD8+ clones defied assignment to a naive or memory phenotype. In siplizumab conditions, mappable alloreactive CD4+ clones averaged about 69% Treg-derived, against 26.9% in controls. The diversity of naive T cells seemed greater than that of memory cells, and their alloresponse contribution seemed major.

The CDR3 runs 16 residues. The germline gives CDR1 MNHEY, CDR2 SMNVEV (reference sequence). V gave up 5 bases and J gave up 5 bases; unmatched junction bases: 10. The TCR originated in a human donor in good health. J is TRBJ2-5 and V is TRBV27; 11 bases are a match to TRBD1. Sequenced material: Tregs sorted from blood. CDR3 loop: CASSVTGTGGWETQYF. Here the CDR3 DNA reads TGTGCCAGCAGTGTGACCGGGACAGGGGGGTGGGAGACCCAGTACTTC.